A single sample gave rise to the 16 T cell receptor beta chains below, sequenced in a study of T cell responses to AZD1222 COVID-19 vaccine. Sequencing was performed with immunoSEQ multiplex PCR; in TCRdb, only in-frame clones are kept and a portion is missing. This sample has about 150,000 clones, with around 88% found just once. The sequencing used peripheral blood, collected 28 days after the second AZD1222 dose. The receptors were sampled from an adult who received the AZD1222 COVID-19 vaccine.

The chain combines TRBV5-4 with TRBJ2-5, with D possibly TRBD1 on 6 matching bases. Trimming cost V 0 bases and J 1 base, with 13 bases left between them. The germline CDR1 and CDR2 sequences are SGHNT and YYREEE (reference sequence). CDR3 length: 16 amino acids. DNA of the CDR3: TGTGCCAGCAGCTTGGGTCAGGGGCGACCCCAAGAGACCCAGTACTTC. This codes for CASSLGQGRPQETQYF.

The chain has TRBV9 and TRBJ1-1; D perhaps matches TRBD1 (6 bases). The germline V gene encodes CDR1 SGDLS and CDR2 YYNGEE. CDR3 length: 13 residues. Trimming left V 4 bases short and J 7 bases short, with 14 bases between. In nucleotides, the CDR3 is TGTGCCAGCAGCCCAGCGACAGGTTTTGAAGCTTTCTTT. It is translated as CASSPATGFEAFF.

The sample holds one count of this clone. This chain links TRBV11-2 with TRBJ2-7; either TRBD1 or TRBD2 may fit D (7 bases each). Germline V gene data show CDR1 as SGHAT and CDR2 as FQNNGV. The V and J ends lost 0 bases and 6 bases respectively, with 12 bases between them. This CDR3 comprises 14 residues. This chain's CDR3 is CASSLDARGGEQYF. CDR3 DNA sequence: TGTGCCAGCAGCTTAGATGCCAGGGGGGGCGAGCAGTACTTC.

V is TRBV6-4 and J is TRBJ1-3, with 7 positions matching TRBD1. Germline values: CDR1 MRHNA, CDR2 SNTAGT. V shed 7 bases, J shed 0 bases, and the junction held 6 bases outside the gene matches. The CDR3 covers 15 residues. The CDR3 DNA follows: TGTGCCAGCAATGGGACAGCCGACTCTGGAAACACCATATATTTT. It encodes CASNGTADSGNTIYF.

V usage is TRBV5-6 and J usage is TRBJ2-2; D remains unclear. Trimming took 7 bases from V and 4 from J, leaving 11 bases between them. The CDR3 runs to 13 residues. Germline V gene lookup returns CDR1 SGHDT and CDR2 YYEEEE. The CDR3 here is CASSLIGTGELFF. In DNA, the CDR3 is TGTGCCAGCTCCCTTATCGGCACCGGGGAGCTGTTTTTT. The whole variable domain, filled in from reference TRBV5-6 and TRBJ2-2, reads DAGVTQSPTHLIKTRGQQVTLRCSPKSGHDTVSWYQQALGQGPQFIFQYYEEEERQRGNFPDRFSGHQFPNYSSELNVNALLLGDSALYLCASSLIGTGELFFGEGSRLTVL.

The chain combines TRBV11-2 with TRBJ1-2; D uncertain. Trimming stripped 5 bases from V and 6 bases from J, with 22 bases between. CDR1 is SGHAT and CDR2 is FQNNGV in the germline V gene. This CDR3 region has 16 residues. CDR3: CASSPVRRRREDGYTF. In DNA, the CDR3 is TGTGCCAGCAGCCCTGTACGTCGGCGGAGGGAGGATGGCTACACCTTC. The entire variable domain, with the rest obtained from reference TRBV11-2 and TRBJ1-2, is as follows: EAGVAQSPRYKIIEKRQSVAFWCNPISGHATLYWYQQILGQGPKLLIQFQNNGVVDDSQLPKDRFSAERLKGVDSTLKIQPAKLEDSAVYLCASSPVRRRREDGYTFGSGTRLTVV.

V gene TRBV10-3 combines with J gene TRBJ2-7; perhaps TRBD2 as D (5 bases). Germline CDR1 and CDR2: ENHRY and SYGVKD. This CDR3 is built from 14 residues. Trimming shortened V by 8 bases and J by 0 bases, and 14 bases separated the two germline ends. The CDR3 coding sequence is TGTGCCATCCGGACTGGACCGAGCTCCTACGAGCAGTACTTC. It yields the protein CAIRTGPSSYEQYF.

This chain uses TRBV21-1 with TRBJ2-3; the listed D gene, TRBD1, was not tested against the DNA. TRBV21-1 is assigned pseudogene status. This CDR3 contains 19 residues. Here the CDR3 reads CASSKEQGASRRSTDTQYF. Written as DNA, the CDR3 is TGTGCCAGCAGCAAAGAACAGGGCGCCTCGAGGAGGTCCACAGATACGCAGTATTTT.

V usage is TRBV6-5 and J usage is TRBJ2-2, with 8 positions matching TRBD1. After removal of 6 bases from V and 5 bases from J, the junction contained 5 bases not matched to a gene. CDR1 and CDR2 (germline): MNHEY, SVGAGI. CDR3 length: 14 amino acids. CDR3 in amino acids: CASRWTGRTGELFF. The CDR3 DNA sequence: TGTGCCAGCAGATGGACAGGGAGAACCGGGGAGCTGTTTTTT.

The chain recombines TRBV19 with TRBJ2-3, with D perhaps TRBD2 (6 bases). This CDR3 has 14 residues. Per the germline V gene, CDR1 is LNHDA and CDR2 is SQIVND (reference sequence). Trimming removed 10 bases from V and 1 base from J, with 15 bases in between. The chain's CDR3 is CATQVWGGTDTQYF. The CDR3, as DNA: TGTGCCACCCAGGTTTGGGGGGGCACAGATACGCAGTATTTT.

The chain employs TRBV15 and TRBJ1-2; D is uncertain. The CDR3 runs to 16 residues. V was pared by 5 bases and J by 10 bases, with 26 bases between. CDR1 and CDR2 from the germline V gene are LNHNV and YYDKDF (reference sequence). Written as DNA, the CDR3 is TGTGCCACCAGCCCCGACCCGGGGAGCCTGGGTCGTGTCTACACCTTC. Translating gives CATSPDPGSLGRVYTF.

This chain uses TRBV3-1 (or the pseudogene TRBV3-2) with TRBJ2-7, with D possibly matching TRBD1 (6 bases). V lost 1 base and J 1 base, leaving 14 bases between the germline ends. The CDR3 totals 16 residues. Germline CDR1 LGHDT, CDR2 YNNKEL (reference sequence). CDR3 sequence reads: CASSQGYRVGSYEQYF. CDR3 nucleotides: TGTGCCAGCAGCCAAGGTTACAGGGTGGGGTCCTACGAGCAGTACTTC.

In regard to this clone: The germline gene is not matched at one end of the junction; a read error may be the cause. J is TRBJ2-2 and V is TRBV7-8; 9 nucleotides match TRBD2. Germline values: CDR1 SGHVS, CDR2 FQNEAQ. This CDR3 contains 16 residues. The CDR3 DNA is TGTGCCACCAGCCGATTCGGCGGGGGGGATACCGGGGAGCTGTTTTTT. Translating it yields CATSRFGGGDTGELFF.

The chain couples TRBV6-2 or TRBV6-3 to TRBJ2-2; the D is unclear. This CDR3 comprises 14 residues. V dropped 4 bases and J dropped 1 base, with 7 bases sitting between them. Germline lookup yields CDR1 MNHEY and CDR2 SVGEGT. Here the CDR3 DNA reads TGTGCCAGCAGTTTCCTAGAGAACACCGGGGAGCTGTTTTTT. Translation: CASSFLENTGELFF.

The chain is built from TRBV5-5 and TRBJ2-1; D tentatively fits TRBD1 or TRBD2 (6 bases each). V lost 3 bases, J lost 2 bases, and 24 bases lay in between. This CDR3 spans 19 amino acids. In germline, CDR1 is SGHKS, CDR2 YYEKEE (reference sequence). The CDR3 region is CASSSELGGLHLTYNEQFF. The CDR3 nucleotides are TGTGCCAGCAGCTCCGAGCTGGGGGGCCTACACCTCACCTACAATGAGCAGTTCTTC.

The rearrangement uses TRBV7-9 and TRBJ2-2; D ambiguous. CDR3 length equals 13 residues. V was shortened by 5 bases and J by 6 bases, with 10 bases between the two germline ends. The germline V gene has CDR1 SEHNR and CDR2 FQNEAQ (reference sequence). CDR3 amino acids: CASSTMEAGELFF. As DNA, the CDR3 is TGTGCCAGCAGCACCATGGAAGCCGGGGAGCTGTTTTTT.